This T cell receptor (beta chain) stems from a study of blood T cell repertoires in COVID-19. Study details: COVID-19 samples collected from the United States, Italy and Spain covered acute and convalescent phases. PBMCs, B-cell-depleted T cells, or T cells provided the cDNA or gDNA that made up the material.

Trimming removed 8 bases at V and 3 bases at J, with 13 bases between. The CDR3 is 13 residues long. The V gene's germline CDR1 is MNHEY and CDR2 SVGAGI. This clone has only a few counts. In the source study's methods: Counts of nucleated cells, estimated from reference gene primer amplification, were obtained. Repertoires were generated with immunoSEQ multiplex PCR, while TCRdb's copy carries only in-frame clones and drops some. The V and J calls and clone size were taken over from that table, and D and trimming were inferred from the DNA. The repertoire holds about 170,000 clones, with around 81% as singletons.

The source is a woman of 80 years or more with COVID-19, enrolled during active disease. The sample was peripheral blood. This chain joins TRBV6-5 and TRBJ1-2; the D gene is possibly TRBD1 (5 bases). CDR3 coding DNA: TGTGCCAGCCTCGTGTGGGGGGACTATGGCTACACCTTC. Translation: CASLVWGDYGYTF.